This T cell receptor (beta chain) was observed in a study of OX40 agonist ivuxolimab in advanced cancers. Study-level background: The patients' treatment was ivuxolimab, an agonistic anti-OX40 (CD134) antibody.

Patients had blood sampled at baseline and again on cycle 4 day 1 and cycle 7 day 1. Findings and caveats of the study: In the expanded peripheral T cells, antigen specificity was never determined. CD8+ T cells (on average) carried more expanded clones than CD4+ T cells.

Generated by immunoSEQ multiplex PCR, the TCRdb table keeps only in-frame clones and is missing some. The repertoire holds tens of thousands of clones, with 75% to 85% as singletons. About this clone: Antigen specificity is unknown.

There are 13 residues in the CDR3. V dropped 0 bases and J dropped 2 bases, with 4 bases sitting between them. CDR1 and CDR2 (germline): SGHTA, FQGNSA. This sequence originates from an adult with an advanced solid tumor such as melanoma, head and neck, liver or kidney cancer. The sample in question was CD4+ or CD8+ T cells sorted from blood, obtained in a trial of the OX40 agonist ivuxolimab. V usage is TRBV7-2 and J usage is TRBJ2-5; D not resolved. The CDR3 spells CASSLAVQETQYF. As DNA, the CDR3 is TGTGCCAGCAGCTTAGCGGTGCAAGAGACCCAGTACTTC. Using reference TRBV7-2 and TRBJ2-5 for the parts outside the CDR3, the full variable domain is GAGVSQSPSNKVTEKGKDVELRCDPISGHTALYWYRQSLGQGLEFLIYFQGNSAPDKSGLPSDRFSAERTGGSVSTLTIQRTQQEDSAVYLCASSLAVQETQYFGPGTRLLVL.